This record looks at one T cell receptor (beta chain) sequence and its context. Its antigen is not identified. Here immunoSEQ multiplex PCR was the method, and the copy in TCRdb shows in-frame clones only, minus some. The table includes about 700,000 clones, around 74% detected once. This record belongs to a study of shared clonotypes between healthy human individuals. For the study at large: The composition of the donors was a couple of women and three men aged 18 to 49. Notes on the study in general: Rarefaction exposed incomplete sorted-subset sequencing despite large depth.

Healthy adults negative for HIV, lacking recent acute infections or vaccinations, served as donors. CD4+ cells were split into CD45RA+ naive and CD45RA-negative memory subsets. Trimming stripped 3 bases from V and 0 bases from J, with 7 bases between. CDR1 and CDR2 (germline): MNHNS, SASEGT. This CDR3 has 14 residues. The sequence derives from a woman aged 30 to 39 in good health. V and J are TRBV6-1 and TRBJ2-3; D perhaps matches TRBD1 (5 bases). The sample was memory CD4+ T cells sorted from blood. As for subset: CD45RA-negative fraction. CDR3 bases: TGTGCCAGCAGTGACGCAGGGAGCACAGATACGCAGTATTTT. This gives the protein CASSDAGSTDTQYF.